This TCR beta chain was identified in a study of STAT5B mutations in CD4+ large granular lymphocyte leukemia. Overall study results and limits: Roughly a quarter of private leukemic clonotypes occurred rarely in other patients' non-leukemic repertoires. Without HLA matching, higher CD4+ than CD8+ T-LGLL clonality could reflect small sample size. CD4-sorted patient repertoires seemed more clonal than healthy CD4+ repertoires.

The CDR3 covers 14 residues. Unmatched junction bases numbered 7, after V lost 7 bases and J lost 2 bases. Germline V lookup: CDR1 MNHEY, CDR2 SVGAGI. Data came from immunoSEQ multiplex PCR; TCRdb stores just in-frame clones and leaves some out. The sample records approximately 21,000 clones, around 79% being singletons. As for this clone: What it binds is not known.

Material for sequencing was CD4+ T cells from blood buffy coats. The chain has TRBV6-5 and TRBJ1-2, with 7 positions matching TRBD1. The receptor's source is a human donor in good health. The CDR3 coding sequence is TGTGCCAGCACAAAACAGGACAGGAACTATGGCTACACCTTC. It specifies CASTKQDRNYGYTF.